The 26 T cell receptor beta chains presented below share a single source sample, sequenced in a study of human T cells and chemical hapten exposure. TCRdb re-called the RACE reads with MiXCR, one entry per CDR3 protein. The sample lists 100,000 or so distinct CDR3 sequences, roughly a tenth occurring once. The time point was: patch test 1, 2 weeks after DPC sensitization. This sample's treatment: therapeutic diphenylcyclopropenone sensitization with weekly scalp DPC. The input for sequencing was whole blood, taken in connection with sensitization to the hapten diphenylcyclopropenone (DPC). These receptors were obtained from a man between 40 and 49 years old with alopecia areata. Some clones in this sample may be carry-over from other donors' samples.

The table lists this clonotype with many counts. J is TRBJ1-5 and V is TRBV12-3 or TRBV12-4; perhaps TRBD1 as D (5 bases). The length of the CDR3 is 13 residues. V shed 3 bases and J shed 6 bases, with 9 bases lying between them. This chain's CDR3 is CASSFSGIQPQHF. The CDR3 DNA reads TGTGCCAGCAGTTTCTCAGGGATTCAGCCCCAGCATTTT.

This clonotype was detected a few times. CDR3 bases: TGCGCCAGCAGCTTGGACAGTAGCACAGATACGCAGTATTTT. Encoded protein: CASSLDSSTDTQYF. V usage is TRBV5-1 and J usage is TRBJ2-3; D call uncertain. The germline V and J ends were trimmed by 0 bases and 0 bases, with 5 bases remaining between them. Germline V CDR1 and CDR2: SGHRS, YFSETQ. This CDR3 contains 14 residues.

In this sample, this clonotype turned up many times. This chain uses TRBV10-3 with TRBJ2-7, with 9 nucleotides matching TRBD2. The CDR3 sequence is 14 residues long. Germline CDR1 and CDR2: ENHRY and SYGVKD. Germline trimming cut 0 bases from V and 4 bases from J; bases unmatched to any gene: 1. CDR3 sequence (DNA): TGTGCCATCAGTGAGTCGACTAGCGGTTACGAGCAGTACGTC. This gives the protein CAISESTSGYEQYV.

The chain recombines TRBV6-6 with TRBJ1-1, with 7 bases lining up with TRBD1. V trimming: 6 bases; J trimming: 5 bases; junction bases outside the gene matches: 6. This CDR3 comprises 13 residues. Germline V gene sequence: CDR1 MNHNY, CDR2 SVGAGI (reference sequence). The CDR3 loop is CASRPSGGTEAFF. The CDR3 nucleotides read TGTGCCAGCAGGCCTTCAGGGGGGACTGAAGCTTTCTTT.

This clonotype was seen a few times. The V and J genes are TRBV5-1 and TRBJ2-3, with 11 bases aligning to TRBD1. The CDR3 consists of 16 residues. Germline V lookup: CDR1 SGHRS, CDR2 YFSETQ. Trimming took 5 bases from V and 5 from J; bases not matched to a gene: 10. CDR3 nucleotides: TGCGCCAGCAGTCAGGGACAGGGGGACCCTGGAGATACGCAGTATTTT. This gives the protein CASSQGQGDPGDTQYF.

The chain recombines TRBV7-9 with TRBJ1-4; unclear D gene. CDR3 size: 15 residues. From germline, CDR1 is SEHNR and CDR2 FQNEAQ (reference sequence). V was shortened by 4 bases and J by 8 bases, with 17 bases between the two germline ends. Written as DNA, the CDR3 is TGTGCCAGCAGCTCCTCAGGCCCTCCGGACGAAAAACTGTTTTTT. This sequence encodes CASSSSGPPDEKLFF.

This clonotype has just a few counts. The chain carries TRBV3-2 and TRBJ2-3; the D call TRBD2 from the table was never checked on the DNA. TRBV3-2 has pseudogene status. The CDR3 consists of 18 residues. CDR3 loop: CASSQCTSGRSPTDTQYF. CDR3 nucleotides: TGTGCCAGCAGCCAATGTACTAGCGGGAGGTCCCCCACAGATACGCAGTATTTT.

The chain has TRBV9 and TRBJ1-2, with D perhaps matching TRBD1 (6 bases). V was cut by 5 bases and J by 2 bases, with 16 bases left in between. Germline loops: CDR1 SGDLS, CDR2 YYNGEE. This CDR3 is 15 amino acids long. This CDR3 reads CASSSAPTGNYGYTF. In DNA, the CDR3 is TGTGCCAGCAGTTCCGCTCCGACAGGCAACTATGGCTACACCTTC.

The chain is built from TRBV12-3 or TRBV12-4 and TRBJ2-2, with a weak D call TRBD1 (6 bases). Trimming pared 2 bases from V and 3 bases from J, leaving 7 bases between. The CDR3 consists of 14 residues. This chain's CDR3 is CASSLQGYTGELFF. CDR3 sequence (DNA): TGTGCCAGCAGTTTACAGGGGTACACCGGGGAGCTGTTTTTT.

This clonotype was observed many times. This rearrangement joins TRBV2 to TRBJ1-1; weak D call: TRBD1 (6 bases). Deletions cut 6 bases from V and 11 bases from J, with 13 bases between. CDR1 and CDR2 (germline): SNHLY, FYNNEI. CDR3 length equals 11 residues. The CDR3 coding sequence is TGTGCCAGCAGAAATACAGGGAGCGCTTTCTTT. It encodes CASRNTGSAFF.

This clonotype was detected many times. The chain joins TRBV12-3 or TRBV12-4 to TRBJ2-2, with TRBD2 matching 11 bases. After removal of 4 bases from V and 5 bases from J, the junction contained 3 bases not matched to a gene. This CDR3 comprises 15 residues. The CDR3 DNA is TGTGCCAGCAGTTCCACTAGCGGGAGAACCGGGGAGCTGTTTTTT. Translated: CASSSTSGRTGELFF.

This clonotype came up many times. The rearrangement uses TRBV7-2 and TRBJ2-5; 10 bases match TRBD2. Germline V gives CDR1 SGHTA, CDR2 FQGNSA. The trim removed 4 bases at V and 3 bases at J, leaving 2 bases unmatched. There are 14 residues in the CDR3. This CDR3 reads CASSSGLAEETQYF. The CDR3 region has the DNA TGTGCCAGCAGCTCCGGACTAGCGGAAGAGACCCAGTACTTC.

The V call is TRBV18, the J call TRBJ1-1; 7 nucleotides match TRBD1. After removal of 3 bases from V and 1 base from J, the junction contained 2 bases not matched to a gene. This CDR3 has 14 amino acids. Germline values: CDR1 KGHSH, CDR2 LQKENI. The CDR3 is CASSPDRQNTEAFF. In DNA, the CDR3 is TGTGCCAGCTCACCGGACAGGCAGAACACTGAAGCTTTCTTT.

The genes are TRBV11-1 and TRBJ1-2, with D maybe TRBD1 (5 bases). CDR3 length equals 15 residues. The germline V and J ends were trimmed by 6 bases and 8 bases, with 22 bases remaining between them. In germline, CDR1 is SGHAT, CDR2 FQDESV (reference sequence). The CDR3 region has the DNA TGTGCCAGCAGGTCCGGCCCGGGACCCTCGGGGGGCTACACCTTC. It translates to CASRSGPGPSGGYTF.

The chain carries TRBV10-3 and TRBJ2-1; the D gene is possibly TRBD2 (6 bases). This CDR3 spans 14 amino acids. Germline-derived CDR1 and CDR2 are ENHRY and SYGVKD. The ends were cut back, 8 bases at V and 3 bases at J, with 14 bases in the middle. The CDR3 region is CAISASENYNEQFF. In DNA form, the CDR3 reads TGTGCCATCTCGGCTAGCGAGAACTACAATGAGCAGTTCTTC.

This clonotype has at least ten counts. The genes are TRBV10-3 and TRBJ1-4; D may be TRBD1 (5 bases). Trimming removed 10 bases from V and 6 bases from J, with 15 bases in between. From germline, CDR1 is ENHRY and CDR2 SYGVKD. The CDR3 has 13 residues. The CDR3 region has the DNA TGTGCCAACTCCAGGGAGTGGGATGAAAAACTGTTTTTT. Translated: CANSREWDEKLFF.

This clonotype was detected only once. The chain couples TRBV12-3 or TRBV12-4 to TRBJ1-3, with 7 bases that match TRBD1. This CDR3 is 15 amino acids long. After removal of 8 bases from V and 0 bases from J, the junction contained 7 bases not matched to a gene. The CDR3, as DNA: TGTGCCAGCTCCGAAGCAGGGGGCTCTGGAAACACCATATATTTT. Protein: CASSEAGGSGNTIYF.

The chain combines TRBV6-2 or TRBV6-3 with TRBJ2-4; D is uncertain. The CDR3 spans 15 residues. The V gene lost 7 bases and the J gene lost 1 base, with 14 bases spanning the gap. From germline, CDR1 is MNHEY and CDR2 SVGEGT. For the CDR3, the DNA is TGTGCCAGCAAGAGGCTAGATTCGGCCAAAAACATTCAGTACTTC. This gives the protein CASKRLDSAKNIQYF.

This clonotype appeared a few times. The chain combines TRBV27 with TRBJ2-7; D is unclear. The V gene lost 6 bases and the J gene lost 2 bases, with 11 bases spanning the gap. The CDR3 has 13 amino acids. The germline CDR1 and CDR2 sequences are MNHEY and SMNVEV (reference sequence). CDR3 residues: CASSLALTYEQYF. CDR3 DNA sequence: TGTGCCAGCAGCCTTGCACTTACCTACGAGCAGTACTTC.

This clonotype was counted ten times or more. The genes are TRBV14 and TRBJ1-1, with 9 bases lining up with TRBD1. This CDR3 spans 16 amino acids. The V gene's germline CDR1 is SGHDN and CDR2 FVKESK. V was clipped by 4 bases and J by 1 base; unmatched bases: 7. CDR3 region: CASSRDRALWNTEAFF. The CDR3 DNA reads TGTGCCAGCAGCCGGGACAGGGCGTTATGGAACACTGAAGCTTTCTTT.

In this sample, this clonotype turned up many times. The chain couples TRBV9 to TRBJ1-2; 7 nucleotides agree with TRBD1. Germline V gives CDR1 SGDLS, CDR2 YYNGEE. J was trimmed by 10 bases and V by 4 bases; bases with no gene match: 13. CDR3 size: 14 residues. CDR3 in amino acids: CASSSLGQEEYYTF. The CDR3 DNA reads TGTGCCAGCAGCTCCCTCGGACAGGAGGAGTACTACACCTTC.

In its sample, this clonotype was seen many times. The chain employs TRBV19 and TRBJ1-1, with a tentative D call TRBD1 (5 bases). Germline CDR1 LNHDA, CDR2 SQIVND (reference sequence). The CDR3 extends over 15 amino acids. Trimming took off 5 bases at V and 0 bases at J, with 13 bases between the two ends. CDR3 sequence reads: CASSPQGTMNTEAFF. The CDR3, as DNA: TGTGCCAGTAGTCCCCAGGGAACTATGAACACTGAAGCTTTCTTT.

This clonotype was seen a handful of times. The chain recombines TRBV5-1 with TRBJ1-1; D might be TRBD1 (5 bases). Trimming stripped 5 bases from V and 1 base from J, with 12 bases between. Germline assignment: CDR1 SGHRS and CDR2 YFSETQ. The CDR3 has 14 amino acids. The chain's CDR3 is CASRAPGQNTEAFF. CDR3 coding DNA: TGCGCCAGCAGAGCTCCGGGGCAGAACACTGAAGCTTTCTTT. Filled out from reference TRBV5-1 and TRBJ1-1, the complete variable domain reads KAGVTQTPRYLIKTRGQQVTLSCSPISGHRSVSWYQQTPGQGLQFLFEYFSETQRNKGNFPGRFSGRQFSNSRSEMNVSTLELGDSALYLCASRAPGQNTEAFFGQGTRLTVV.

There are a few counts of this clonotype. This sequence joins TRBV9 and TRBJ2-6; 8 bases fit TRBD1. V trimming: 3 bases; J trimming: 12 bases; junction bases outside the gene matches: 11. The V gene's germline CDR1 is SGDLS and CDR2 YYNGEE. The CDR3 sequence is 15 residues long. The CDR3 nucleotides read TGTGCCAGCAGCGGCCCCTCTCAGGGGGCGCCCGTCCTGACTTTC. Amino acid sequence: CASSGPSQGAPVLTF.

In its sample, this clonotype was seen a few times. The chain carries TRBV20-1 and TRBJ1-2; 7 positions match TRBD1. This CDR3 has 13 residues. Per germline, CDR1 DFQATT and CDR2 SNEGSKA (reference sequence). V was pared by 5 bases and J by 2 bases, with 5 bases of the junction left unmatched. CDR3 bases: TGCAGTGCTCAACCACAGGGGAACTATGGCTACACCTTC. Encoded protein: CSAQPQGNYGYTF.

This clonotype has a handful of counts. V and J are TRBV3-1 and TRBJ1-2; no clear D gene. Looked up from germline, CDR1 is LGHDT and CDR2 is YNNKEL (reference sequence). The CDR3 loop spans 15 amino acids. The V end lost 0 bases, the J end lost 0 bases, and 8 bases lay between the germline ends. The CDR3 bases are TGTGCCAGCAGCCAAGAATCAACCGCTAACTATGGCTACACCTTC. As protein: CASSQESTANYGYTF.